These 29 T cell receptor beta chains were sequenced from one sample in a study of blood T cells in healthy people across ages. A second PCR of roughly 6 to 12 cycles used a sample-barcoded 5' primer and a J-beta primer mix. TCRdb reprocessed the 5' RACE reads with MiXCR, giving one entry per CDR3 protein. In the table there are about 1.8 million distinct CDR3 sequences, 49% of which are singletons. Sequenced: blood. The receptors here all came from a middle-aged woman in good health.

The V and J genes are TRBV6-5 and TRBJ2-1; 8 nucleotides line up with TRBD2. V lost 6 bases, J lost 4 bases, and 8 bases stayed unmatched. Germline V gene data show CDR1 as MNHEY and CDR2 as SVGAGI. The CDR3 loop spans 15 amino acids. The CDR3 here is CASRLSGAAYNEQFF. Here the CDR3 DNA reads TGTGCCAGCAGACTTAGCGGGGCCGCGTACAATGAGCAGTTCTTC.

This clonotype came up a few times. V and J are TRBV20-1 and TRBJ2-7; the match to TRBD1 covers 10 bases. CDR1 DFQATT and CDR2 SNEGSKA come from the germline V gene (reference sequence). V lost 0 bases, J lost 4 bases, and 3 bases stayed unmatched. This CDR3 is built from 14 residues. In nucleotides, the CDR3 is TGCAGTGCTAGAGAAAGGACAGGGGGGTACGAGCAGTACTTC. Protein sequence: CSARERTGGYEQYF.

This chain uses TRBV24-1 with TRBJ2-2; the D call may be TRBD1 or TRBD2 (5 bases each). Germline CDR1 is KGHDR and CDR2 is SFDVKD. V lost 1 base and J 3 bases, leaving 11 bases between the germline ends. The CDR3 spans 16 residues. CDR3 nucleotides: TGTGCCACCAGTGATTTTGGGGGTCCCGACACCGGGGAGCTGTTTTTT. Protein: CATSDFGGPDTGELFF.

The chain joins TRBV4-1 to TRBJ1-4, with a possible D match to TRBD1 (5 bases). The germline V gene encodes CDR1 MGHRA and CDR2 YSYEKL. V was trimmed by 3 bases and J by 13 bases, leaving 9 bases between them. This CDR3 comprises 11 residues. The CDR3 is CASSHSGRLFF. In DNA form, the CDR3 reads TGCGCCAGCAGCCATTCGGGACGACTGTTTTTT.

The genes are TRBV6-5 and TRBJ2-7, with 9 bases lining up with TRBD2. Germline V gene lookup returns CDR1 MNHEY and CDR2 SVGAGI. The length of the CDR3 is 14 residues. V was pared by 5 bases and J by 1 base, with 3 bases of the junction left unmatched. The CDR3 DNA is TGTGCCAGCAGTGCGACTAGCGGATCCTACGAGCAGTACTTC. Translating it yields CASSATSGSYEQYF.

The chain employs TRBV14 and TRBJ1-2; D gene ambiguous. The CDR3 length is 12 residues. CDR1 SGHDN and CDR2 FVKESK come from the germline V gene. V was pared by 4 bases and J by 9 bases, with 12 bases between. The CDR3 coding sequence is TGTGCCAGCAGCCCTAGGGTAGGGCGCTACACCTTC. Its protein product is CASSPRVGRYTF.

V usage is TRBV20-1 and J usage is TRBJ1-6; D is unclear. Germline CDR1 reads DFQATT; CDR2 reads SNEGSKA (reference sequence). The CDR3 has 15 residues. Trimming took 3 bases from V and 7 from J, leaving 16 bases between them. This CDR3 reads CSASTWVGLNSPLHF. The CDR3 DNA sequence: TGCAGTGCTAGTACGTGGGTCGGCCTGAATTCACCCCTCCACTTT.

This clonotype was found a few times. The chain couples TRBV7-2 to TRBJ1-2; 9 bases fit TRBD1. Germline values: CDR1 SGHTA, CDR2 FQGNSA. The CDR3 is 14 residues long. Trimming took 5 bases from V and 5 from J; bases not matched to a gene: 6. CDR3 sequence (DNA): TGTGCCAGCAGCCATGACAGGGGGTGGTATGGCTACACCTTC. Amino acids: CASSHDRGWYGYTF.

The genes are TRBV20-1 and TRBJ2-7; the match to TRBD2 covers 8 bases. Germline trimming cut 2 bases from V and 2 bases from J; bases unmatched to any gene: 11. Germline V lookup: CDR1 DFQATT, CDR2 SNEGSKA (reference sequence). The CDR3 has 16 residues. CDR3 in DNA: TGCAGTGCTAGAAGTAGTCAGGGCGGGAGGACCTACGAGCAGTACTTC. Its protein is CSARSSQGGRTYEQYF.

This clonotype was seen a single time. The chain has TRBV19 and TRBJ2-3; D tentatively reads TRBD1 or TRBD2 (5 bases each). V was cut by 10 bases and J by 0 bases, with 14 bases left in between. CDR1 LNHDA and CDR2 SQIVND come from the germline V gene (reference sequence). The CDR3 has 14 amino acids. The CDR3 loop is CATTGAESTDTQYF. The CDR3 DNA reads TGTGCCACCACCGGGGCGGAAAGCACAGATACGCAGTATTTT.

This clonotype came up a few times. The V call is TRBV28, the J call TRBJ2-7; 10 bases map to TRBD1. The CDR3 extends over 12 amino acids. Germline CDR1 MDHEN, CDR2 SYDVKM. V shed 5 bases, J shed 9 bases, and the junction held 4 bases outside the gene matches. The CDR3 spells CASSDRGRWQYF. Here the CDR3 DNA reads TGTGCCAGCAGTGACAGGGGGCGATGGCAGTACTTC.

The chain combines TRBV24-1 with TRBJ2-3; TRBD2 agrees at 13 bases. This CDR3 is built from 16 residues. Germline V gene data show CDR1 as KGHDR and CDR2 as SFDVKD. V shed 5 bases, J shed 2 bases, and the junction held 3 bases outside the gene matches. The CDR3 spells CATSGTSGGLTDTQYF. In nucleotides, the CDR3 is TGTGCCACCAGTGGGACTAGCGGGGGACTCACAGATACGCAGTATTTT.

This chain connects TRBV7-8 to TRBJ1-4; no clear D gene. Trimming pared 0 bases from V and 8 bases from J, leaving 4 bases between. CDR3 size: 12 residues. The germline V gene has CDR1 SGHVS and CDR2 FQNEAQ. The CDR3 DNA is TGTGCCAGCAGCTTAGCGTTAGAAAAACTGTTTTTT. Translated: CASSLALEKLFF.

The chain employs TRBV5-5 and TRBJ2-1; D is tentatively TRBD1 or TRBD2 (5 bases each). Germline V gene lookup returns CDR1 SGHKS and CDR2 YYEKEE (reference sequence). V lost 0 bases to trimming and J lost 5 bases, with 12 bases between them. This CDR3 has 15 residues. CDR3 nucleotide sequence: TGTGCCAGCAGCTTGGACGGGGCTGAACACAATGAGCAGTTCTTC. The encoded protein is CASSLDGAEHNEQFF.

V usage is TRBV3-1 and J usage is TRBJ1-1; 12 positions agree with TRBD1. The CDR3 runs 15 residues. Germline CDR1 and CDR2: LGHDT and YNNKEL (reference sequence). With V trimmed by 5 bases and J by 6 bases, 7 bases remained unmatched. The CDR3 protein is CASSDAGTGGSEAFF. In nucleotides, the CDR3 is TGTGCCAGCAGCGACGCCGGGACAGGGGGCTCTGAAGCTTTCTTT.

This clonotype has more than one count but fewer than ten. CDR3 amino acids: CALPQNHNEQYF. CDR3 in DNA: TGCGCCCTCCCCCAGAACCACAATGAGCAGTACTTC. This rearrangement joins TRBV5-1 to TRBJ2-7; no definite D call. CDR1 is SGHRS, CDR2 YFSETQ, per germline. There are 12 residues in the CDR3. V was trimmed by 10 bases and J by 7 bases, leaving 18 bases between them.

With regard to this clonotype: Mismatch with germline at one junction end may stem from a read error. This rearrangement joins TRBV28 to TRBJ1-2; D remains ambiguous. Per the germline V gene, CDR1 is MDHEN and CDR2 is SYDVKM. The CDR3 loop spans 16 amino acids. CDR3 DNA sequence: TGTGCCAGCAGTTTTAACCACATTGGAGCTAACTATGGCTGCACCTTC. This codes for CASSFNHIGANYGCTF.

This chain joins TRBV11-2 and TRBJ2-4; 8 bases are shared with TRBD1. The J call may be incorrect, as the DNA end agrees better with TRBJ2-7. This CDR3 is built from 20 residues. The germline V gene encodes CDR1 SGHAT and CDR2 FQNNGV. The CDR3 loop is CASSLHRAWGQVLPFYEQYF. The CDR3 region has the DNA TGTGCCAGCAGCTTACACCGGGCCTGGGGACAGGTACTTCCCTTCTACGAGCAGTACTTC.

The gene calls are TRBV6-2 or TRBV6-3 and TRBJ1-4; tentative D call: TRBD1 (5 bases). Germline values: CDR1 MNHEY, CDR2 SVGEGT. CDR3 length equals 16 residues. V lost 0 bases to trimming and J lost 8 bases, with 16 bases between them. The CDR3 nucleotides are TGTGCCAGCAGTTACTCGACGGGGGTTTTAGAGGAAAAACTGTTTTTT. This codes for CASSYSTGVLEEKLFF.

This clonotype appeared a few times. The chain links TRBV7-6 to TRBJ2-7; tentatively, D is TRBD1 or TRBD2 (6 bases each). V was clipped by 1 base and J by 2 bases, with 9 bases between them. This CDR3 comprises 14 residues. Germline-derived CDR1 and CDR2 are SGHVS and FNYEAQ. The CDR3 nucleotides read TGTGCCAGCAGCTTAGTGGAGGGGGCCTACGAGCAGTACTTC. This gives the protein CASSLVEGAYEQYF.

This clonotype was detected many times. This chain links TRBV7-2 with TRBJ2-6; D ambiguous. CDR1 SGHTA and CDR2 FQGNSA come from the germline V gene. Trimming cost V 5 bases and J 3 bases, with 8 bases left between them. CDR3 size: 14 residues. The DNA for the CDR3 is TGTGCCAGCAGCGCTGGGGTTGGGGCCAACGTCCTGACTTTC. Translation gives CASSAGVGANVLTF.

Notes on this clonotype: One junction end disagrees with the germline gene, perhaps due to a read error. The chain has TRBV4-3 and TRBJ2-1, with TRBD2 matching 13 bases. CDR3 length equals 16 residues. Looked up from germline, CDR1 is LGHNA and CDR2 is YSLEER. CDR3 coding DNA: TGCGCCAGCGGCCAAGACCCAACTAGCGGGGGGGATGAGCAGTTCTTC. It is translated as CASGQDPTSGGDEQFF.

The J gene is TRBJ2-7, the V gene TRBV28, with D possibly TRBD1 on 6 matching bases. The J call may be incorrect, as the DNA end agrees better with TRBJ2-5. CDR1 and CDR2 (germline): MDHEN, SYDVKM. The CDR3 extends over 11 amino acids. Here the CDR3 reads CATGQTTTQYF. The CDR3 DNA sequence: TGTGCCACCGGACAGACAACGACCCAGTACTTC.

The chain couples TRBV15 to TRBJ2-5; 8 bases agree with TRBD2. The trim removed 5 bases at V and 5 bases at J, leaving 7 bases unmatched. Germline lookup yields CDR1 LNHNV and CDR2 YYDKDF (reference sequence). This CDR3 region has 14 residues. CDR3 protein: CATSVGLVSETQYF. The CDR3 nucleotides read TGTGCCACCAGCGTGGGACTAGTCTCGGAGACCCAGTACTTC. The entire variable domain, with the rest obtained from reference TRBV15 and TRBJ2-5, is as follows: DAMVIQNPRYQVTQFGKPVTLSCSQTLNHNVMYWYQQKSSQAPKLLFHYYDKDFNNEADTPDNFQSRRPNTSFCFLDIRSPGLGDTAMYLCATSVGLVSETQYFGPGTRLLVL.

The table lists this clonotype with a count of one. The chain links TRBV5-8 to TRBJ2-3; D is undetermined. Germline V gives CDR1 SGHTS, CDR2 YDEGEE. The CDR3 is 12 residues long. Trimming removed 5 bases at V and 2 bases at J, with 6 bases between. The CDR3 sequence: CASRRPTDTQYF. DNA for the CDR3: TGTGCCAGCAGGCGCCCCACAGATACGCAGTATTTT.

V and J are TRBV28 and TRBJ2-3; D ambiguous. Germline CDR1 MDHEN, CDR2 SYDVKM. Trimming stripped 2 bases from V and 5 bases from J, with 8 bases between. This CDR3 spans 13 amino acids. The CDR3: CASSLRFGDTQYF. Written as DNA, the CDR3 is TGTGCCAGCAGTTTAAGGTTCGGAGATACGCAGTATTTT.

The gene calls are TRBV6-5 and TRBJ2-7; possibly TRBD1 for D (6 bases). Germline-derived CDR1 and CDR2 are MNHEY and SVGAGI. CDR3 size: 13 residues. V lost 4 bases, J lost 10 bases, and 17 bases lay in between. CDR3 DNA sequence: TGTGCCAGCAGTTCTACAGGGTCCATCCTACAGTACTTC. Translated, it gives CASSSTGSILQYF.

J is TRBJ2-1 and V is TRBV28; 12 nucleotides line up with TRBD2. Germline trimming cut 1 base from V and 4 bases from J; bases unmatched to any gene: 8. Germline V gene lookup returns CDR1 MDHEN and CDR2 SYDVKM. CDR3 length: 18 residues. CDR3: CASSLSKEGLAGYNEQFF. The DNA of the CDR3 is TGTGCCAGCAGTTTATCCAAGGAAGGACTAGCGGGGTACAATGAGCAGTTCTTC.

Written as DNA, the CDR3 is TGTGCCAGCAGGAAGGAACAGCCCACTGAAGCTTTCTTT. Its translation is CASRKEQPTEAFF. The chain combines TRBV6-2 or TRBV6-3 with TRBJ1-1, with no clear D. Germline V gene data show CDR1 as MNHEY and CDR2 as SVGEGT. V lost 6 bases, J lost 4 bases, and 12 bases lay in between. The CDR3 runs to 13 residues.